This T cell receptor (beta chain) was found in a study of early T cells in non-severe SARS-CoV-2 infection. Whole-study context: Sequencing input comprised bulk RNA from unsorted whole blood; chain pairing was not available. Study-level findings and limits: Matching results from VDJdb favored anti-spike CD8 responses, leaving private and CD4 specificities undetected.

At least ten counts were recorded for this clonotype. The antigen is unknown. The V end lost 8 bases, the J end lost 4 bases, and 18 bases lay between the germline ends. The CDR3 consists of 15 residues. The germline V gene has CDR1 MNHEY and CDR2 SMNVEV (reference sequence). Separate cDNA molecules each had unique molecular identifiers attached to them. One entry per CDR3 protein, called by TCRdb with MiXCR from the 5' RACE reads. The sample yields about 40,000 distinct CDR3 sequences, 4.7% seen once. The source material was whole blood. V is TRBV27 and J is TRBJ2-1, with D tentatively TRBD2 (6 bases). The clonotype comes from an adult who was a healthcare worker with PCR-confirmed SARS-CoV-2 infection or an uninfected control (not recorded which). For the CDR3, the DNA is TGTGCCAGCGCTTTAGAAGGGCGGGGTTACAATGAGCAGTTCTTC. Its translation is CASALEGRGYNEQFF.